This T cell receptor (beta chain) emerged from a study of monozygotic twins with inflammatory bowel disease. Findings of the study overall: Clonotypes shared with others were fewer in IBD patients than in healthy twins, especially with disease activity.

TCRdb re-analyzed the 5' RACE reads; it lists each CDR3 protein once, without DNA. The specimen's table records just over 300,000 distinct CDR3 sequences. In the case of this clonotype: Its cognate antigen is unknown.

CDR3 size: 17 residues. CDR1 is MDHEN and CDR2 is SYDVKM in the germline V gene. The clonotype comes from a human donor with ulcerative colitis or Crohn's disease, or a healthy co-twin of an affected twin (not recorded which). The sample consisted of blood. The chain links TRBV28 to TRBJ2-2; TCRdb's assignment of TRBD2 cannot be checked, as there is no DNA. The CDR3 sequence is CASSALLAGVRTGELFF.